Listed here are 8 T cell receptor beta chains from one sample, sequenced in a study of blood T cell repertoires in COVID-19. The data were produced by immunoSEQ multiplex PCR, yet TCRdb's version contains in-frame clones alone and is incomplete. The table records a few hundred thousand clones, roughly 90% of them present only once. Sequences were obtained from peripheral blood. All receptors derive from a woman in her sixties with COVID-19, enrolled during active disease.

This clone was picked up one time. V gene TRBV3-1 (or the pseudogene TRBV3-2) combines with J gene TRBJ2-5; D possibly corresponds to TRBD2 (7 bases). V lost 4 bases, J lost 2 bases, and 14 bases lay in between. Germline V gene sequence: CDR1 LGHDT, CDR2 YNNKEL (reference sequence). The CDR3 loop spans 15 amino acids. The CDR3 here is CASSPRGGAQETQYF. The CDR3 coding sequence is TGTGCCAGCAGCCCTAGGGGGGGGGCTCAAGAGACCCAGTACTTC.

This chain links TRBV10-3 with TRBJ1-1, with D possibly TRBD1 on 5 matching bases. Trimming took off 6 bases at V and 5 bases at J, with 13 bases between the two ends. CDR1 is ENHRY and CDR2 is SYGVKD in the germline V gene. CDR3 length: 13 residues. CDR3 residues: CAIRGGFETEAFF. The CDR3 DNA follows: TGTGCCATCAGGGGGGGATTTGAGACTGAAGCTTTCTTT.

V is TRBV19 and J is TRBJ1-4; 8 bases are shared with TRBD1. The CDR3 is 15 amino acids. Germline CDR1 is LNHDA and CDR2 is SQIVND (reference sequence). The ends lost 3 bases at V and 5 bases at J; junction bases unmatched: 5. CDR3 in amino acids: CASSIGTGPNEKLFF. For the CDR3, the DNA is TGTGCCAGTAGTATTGGGACAGGCCCGAATGAAAAACTGTTTTTT.

This chain uses TRBV29-1 with TRBJ1-3, with a possible D match to TRBD1 (6 bases). This CDR3 region has 13 residues. Germline-derived CDR1 and CDR2 are SQVTM and ANQGSEA. Trimming left V 4 bases short and J 1 base short, with 8 bases between. The CDR3 is CSVVRGSGNTIYF. In DNA form, the CDR3 reads TGCAGCGTTGTAAGGGGGTCTGGAAACACCATATATTTT.

V is TRBV30 and J is TRBJ2-1; TRBD1 aligns across 7 bases. V lost 5 bases and J lost 6; bases outside the gene matches: 13. Germline CDR1 and CDR2: GTSNPN and SVGIG (reference sequence). The CDR3 runs to 15 residues. As DNA, the CDR3 is TGTGCCTGGCGAAAAAGGACAGGTTGGGGCAATGAGCAGTTCTTC. Its translation is CAWRKRTGWGNEQFF.

This clone was recorded a few times. The V gene is TRBV6-5, the J gene TRBJ2-2; 8 nucleotides line up with TRBD1. The V gene's germline CDR1 is MNHEY and CDR2 SVGAGI. The CDR3 loop spans 16 amino acids. Trimming cost V 0 bases and J 5 bases; bases outside gene matches: 5. DNA for the CDR3: TGTGCCAGCAGTTACTCTCGGAGGACAGGGACCGGGGAGCTGTTTTTT. It codes for CASSYSRRTGTGELFF.

This chain joins TRBV19 and TRBJ1-6; 8 positions match TRBD1. CDR1 and CDR2 from the germline V gene are LNHDA and SQIVND (reference sequence). The CDR3 sequence is 13 residues long. V dropped 8 bases and J dropped 10; count of bases not matched to a gene: 7. The CDR3 region is CASGMDRESPLHF. DNA for the CDR3: TGTGCCAGTGGCATGGACAGGGAATCACCCCTCCACTTT.

This clone was counted once. CDR3 region: CASSQDRQESLAGEETQYF. The CDR3 nucleotides read TGCGCCAGCAGCCAAGATCGGCAGGAATCGCTAGCGGGGGAAGAGACCCAGTACTTC. The chain combines TRBV4-1 with TRBJ2-5; 10 nucleotides agree with TRBD2. V gave up 0 bases and J gave up 3 bases; unmatched junction bases: 13. Per the germline V gene, CDR1 is MGHRA and CDR2 is YSYEKL. The CDR3 runs 19 residues.